This T cell receptor (beta chain) was profiled in a study of cytomegalovirus exposure and HLA in healthy donors. 13 Jbeta primers and 60 Vbeta primers were used for the PCR. Measured with immunoSEQ multiplex PCR; TCRdb has only the in-frame clones, and not every one. This sample yields 160,000 or so clones, of which more than 80% are seen a single time; roughly 4.9% belongs to the top ten. Trimming took 4 bases from V and 0 from J, leaving 8 bases between them. The CDR3 sequence is 14 residues long. As regards this clone: Its matching antigen is unknown.

General study points: Roughly even sequencing depth across donors was the assumption behind the presence/absence analyses. When the data were analyzed later, several of the most significant clusters appeared to be linked to common viral pathogens. Researchers catalogued approximately 170 TCR beta chains as cytomegalovirus-associated.

The chain joins TRBV5-3 to TRBJ1-5; weak D call: TRBD1 (5 bases). TRBV5-3 is filed as an ORF, its function uncertain. Sequencing was performed on PBMCs. The TCR was taken from a woman in her late teens or twenties in good health and CMV-seropositive. The CDR3 sequence is CARSEQGSNQPQHF. CDR3 coding DNA: TGTGCCAGAAGCGAGCAGGGTAGCAATCAGCCCCAGCATTTT.